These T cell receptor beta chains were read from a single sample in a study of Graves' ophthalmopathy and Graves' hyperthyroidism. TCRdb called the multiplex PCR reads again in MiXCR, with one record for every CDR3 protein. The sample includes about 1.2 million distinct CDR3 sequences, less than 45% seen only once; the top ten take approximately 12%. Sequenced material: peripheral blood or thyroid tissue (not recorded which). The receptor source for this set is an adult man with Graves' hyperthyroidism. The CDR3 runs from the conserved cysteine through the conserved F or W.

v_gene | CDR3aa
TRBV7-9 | CASSPGTAATGELFF
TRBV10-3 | CAISSGAFYGYTF
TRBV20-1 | CSARDVQRNTEAFF
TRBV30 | CAWDRTLSNQPQHF
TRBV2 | CAGSPRRDTEAFF
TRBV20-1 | CSATPRGSGASYEQYF
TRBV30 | CAESTGETGELFF
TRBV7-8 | CASSRSGTTYEQYF
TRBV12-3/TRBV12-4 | CASSSGLWTSPDSNTGELFF
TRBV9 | CASSRRQVQETQYF
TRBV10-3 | CAISYSGQSNQPQHF
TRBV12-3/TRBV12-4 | CASSRTGFSVLTF
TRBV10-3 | CAISESVTATNEKLFF
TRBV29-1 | CSTRTGGYEQYF
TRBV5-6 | CASSHPVGQETQYF
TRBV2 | CASTTGGEGEQYF
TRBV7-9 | CASSFDRALTEAFF
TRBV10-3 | CAISESIAGTYEQYF
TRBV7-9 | CASTPRGQGKETQYF
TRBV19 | CATAIGQGNEQYF
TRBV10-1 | CASRLRRDHGYTF
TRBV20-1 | CSARGVASGDLLRNQPQHF
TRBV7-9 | CASSFYRVNTEAFF
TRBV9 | CASSATSGVETQYF
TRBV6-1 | CASANRWDRAYTEAFF
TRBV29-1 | CSIGQGGYEQYF